This TCR beta chain was sequenced for a study of blood T cell repertoires in COVID-19. Overall study: The study drew acute and convalescent COVID-19 samples from the United States, Italy and Spain. T cells, B-cell-depleted T cells, or PBMCs supplied cDNA or gDNA.

Study processing details: Amplification from reference gene primers served as the basis for estimated nucleated cell counts. The assay was immunoSEQ multiplex PCR, and TCRdb's table has in-frame clones only and misses some. The V and J calls and clone size come from that table; D and trimming were worked out from the DNA. Here the sample spans roughly 380,000 clones, around 84% being singletons. The TCR originated in a woman aged 18-29 years with acute or convalescent COVID-19. Sequenced sample: peripheral blood.

In DNA, the CDR3 is TGTGCCAGCAGCTTTCTGTCAGGAAATGAAAAACTGTTTTTT. The encoded protein is CASSFLSGNEKLFF. The chain links TRBV5-6 to TRBJ1-4; D call uncertain. Germline V gene lookup returns CDR1 SGHDT and CDR2 YYEEEE. CDR3 length: 14 residues. V dropped 2 bases and J dropped 5 bases, with 10 bases sitting between them.